The rows below give T cell receptor beta chains drawn from one sample of a study of cytomegalovirus exposure and HLA in healthy donors. Sequencing was performed with immunoSEQ multiplex PCR; in TCRdb, only in-frame clones are kept and a portion is missing. The table shows approximately 170,000 clones, with 55% to 70% occurring only once. Sequences were obtained from PBMCs. The receptors were gathered from a woman between 40 and 55 years old in good health and CMV-seropositive. The CDR3 runs from the conserved cysteine through the conserved F or W. The order of the fields is CDR3 DNA, CDR3 protein, J gene, D gene, clone size, V gene. The D gene is left open where the match is weak. Rows give clone size only sometimes, using once, few, many, or a class for an expanded clone.

TGTGCCAGCAGTGTCGCAGGGGCCTATGGCTACACCTTC CASSVAGAYGYTF TRBJ1-2 NA NA TRBV6-1
TGTGCCAGCAGTGAATCGGGGGACAGCACAGATACGCAGTATTTT CASSESGDSTDTQYF TRBJ2-3 NA NA TRBV6-1
TGTGCTAGCAGCTTAGCTAGCGGGGCGGCCGGGGAGACCCAGTACTTC CASSLASGAAGETQYF TRBJ2-5 TRBD2 few TRBV7-7
TGCGCCAGCAGCCAGATGGGGGGGGAGCAGTACTTC CASSQMGGEQYF TRBJ2-7 TRBD2 NA TRBV4-3
TGCGCCAGCAGCTTGGCGGGGGATGAGCAGTTCTTC CASSLAGDEQFF TRBJ2-1 NA once TRBV5-1
TGTGCCAGCTCCCGGGGGACTTCTCAAGAGACCCAGTACTTC CASSRGTSQETQYF TRBJ2-5 NA NA TRBV18
TGCGCCAGCAGCTTGATTGTAGGGGATGGCTACACCTTC CASSLIVGDGYTF TRBJ1-2 NA few TRBV5-1
TGTGCCAGCAGCTCATCGGGGTTTAGCACAGATACGCAGTATTTT CASSSSGFSTDTQYF TRBJ2-3 NA NA TRBV11-2
TGTGCCAGCAGCTTAGTGGGGACTAGCGGGAGTACCGACGAGCAGTACTTC CASSLVGTSGSTDEQYF TRBJ2-7 TRBD2 NA TRBV7-2
TGTGCCAGCAGTGAATCCAGGTCAGGGGGTACTGAAGCTTTCTTT CASSESRSGGTEAFF TRBJ1-1 TRBD1 NA TRBV25-1
TGTGCCAGCAGCATCCGGACTAGCGGGAGCGAGACCCAGTACTTC CASSIRTSGSETQYF TRBJ2-5 TRBD2 few TRBV13
TGTGCCAGCAGTTTATGGAACCTAGCGGGAGGGCCAGAGACCCAGTACTTC CASSLWNLAGGPETQYF TRBJ2-5 TRBD2 NA TRBV28
TGTGCCAGCAGCTTGACCGGGAGGGCCGCCGGGGAGCTGTTTTTT CASSLTGRAAGELFF TRBJ2-2 TRBD2 NA TRBV7-2
TGTGCCAGCACCTTAGCTAACTATGGCTACACCTTC CASTLANYGYTF TRBJ1-2 NA NA TRBV28
TGTGCCAGCAGTTTTTTCCAGCGGGAGAGTGAGCAGTTCTTC CASSFFQRESEQFF TRBJ2-1 TRBD2 NA TRBV28
TGTGCCAGCAGCCCGTTTAGGCTAGCGGGAGGGATTTACCAAGAGACCCAGTACTTC CASSPFRLAGGIYQETQYF TRBJ2-5 TRBD2 NA TRBV7-2
TGTGCCAGCACCTCTAGAGGTTCTTTCACAGATACGCAGTATTTT CASTSRGSFTDTQYF TRBJ2-3 NA NA TRBV28
TGCGCCAGCAGCCAAGATCTTGGTTTAAAGGGGGCGGAAGACACCATATATTTT CASSQDLGLKGAEDTIYF TRBJ1-3 TRBD1 few TRBV4-3
TGTGCCAGCAGTGAAGAGGTCGGGGGCTACACCTTC CASSEEVGGYTF TRBJ1-2 NA NA TRBV2
TGCGCCAGCAGCTTAGGACATCCCAACTACGAGCAGTACTTC CASSLGHPNYEQYF TRBJ2-7 NA NA TRBV4-1
TGTGCCACCAGCAGACATCAGGGGACCTCCGGTGAGCAGTACTTC CATSRHQGTSGEQYF TRBJ2-7 NA NA TRBV15
TGTGCCAGCAGTTGGCTGGGACAGGGCGGTGAAAAACTGTTTTTT CASSWLGQGGEKLFF TRBJ1-4 TRBD1 NA TRBV6-1
TGTGCCAGCAGCAGCGGGACAGGACATACCGGGGAGCTGTTTTTT CASSSGTGHTGELFF TRBJ2-2 NA once TRBV7-3
TGTGCCAGCATGCGACTAGCGGGGAAGACCGGGGAGCTGTTTTTT CASMRLAGKTGELFF TRBJ2-2 TRBD2 NA TRBV2
TGTGCCAGCAGCTTAGCGGGCAGGGGGGCCACTGAAGCTTTCTTT CASSLAGRGATEAFF TRBJ1-1 TRBD1 NA TRBV5-6
TGTGCCAGCAGTTACGGGCATTTTCAAGAGACCCAGTACTTC CASSYGHFQETQYF TRBJ2-5 NA NA TRBV6-5
TGTGCCAGCAGTTACTCCACGGGGATGAACACTGAAGCTTTCTTT CASSYSTGMNTEAFF TRBJ1-1 NA NA TRBV6-5
TGTGCCAGCAGCTTAGCCTACCTGAGACAGGCAAAATCTGGGGCCAACGTCCTGACTTTC CASSLAYLRQAKSGANVLTF TRBJ2-6 NA NA TRBV7-2
TGCAGCGTCGCCGGACTAGCGGGGTTTCAAGAGACCCAGTACTTC CSVAGLAGFQETQYF TRBJ2-5 TRBD2 NA TRBV29-1
TGTGCCAGCAGCGCCGGGACAGGGCTTACTAGCACAGATACGCAGTATTTT CASSAGTGLTSTDTQYF TRBJ2-3 TRBD1 NA TRBV9
TGTGCCAGTAGTATAGATTCGGGGCTAGCGGGAGATAATGAGCAGTTCTTC CASSIDSGLAGDNEQFF TRBJ2-1 TRBD2 NA TRBV19
TGTGCCAGTTTATACAGGGAGGGCACTGAAGCTTTCTTT CASLYREGTEAFF TRBJ1-1 NA NA TRBV25-1
TGTGCCAGCAACCTAAGGAGAACAGATACGCAGTATTTT CASNLRRTDTQYF TRBJ2-3 NA NA TRBV6-5
TGCGCCAGCACTTCCCTTGACGGAGGGGGCACAGATACGCAGTATTTT CASTSLDGGGTDTQYF TRBJ2-3 NA NA TRBV5-1
TGTGCTAGCAGCTTGGGACAGGGACCCTCCTACGAGCAGTACTTC CASSLGQGPSYEQYF TRBJ2-7 TRBD1 NA TRBV7-7
TGCGCCAGCAGCCAAGATAAAGCGGGAGACCCCACAGATACGCAGTATTTT CASSQDKAGDPTDTQYF TRBJ2-3 TRBD2 few TRBV4-3
TGCGCCAGCAGCCCGGGTAACACCGGGGAGCTGTTTTTT CASSPGNTGELFF TRBJ2-2 NA NA TRBV4-3
TGTGCCAGCAGCTTGCTGGACAGCGGGCAGTTCTTC CASSLLDSGQFF TRBJ2-1 NA NA TRBV5-4